This T cell receptor (beta chain) appears in the sequencing data of a study of blood T cells in healthy people across ages. Study overall: About one barcoded beta molecule was captured per two T cells (by template switching).

CDR1 is SGHDT and CDR2 is YYEEEE in the germline V gene. The CDR3 is made up of 17 amino acids. V lost 0 bases and J 0 bases, leaving 13 bases between the germline ends. The use of a sample-barcoded 5' primer and a J-beta primer mix characterized a second PCR of roughly 7 to 11 cycles. TCRdb recomputed calls from the 5' RACE reads with MiXCR, one row per CDR3 protein. The table records about 770,000 distinct CDR3 sequences, more than 40% of them present only once. This chain joins TRBV5-6 and TRBJ2-4, with a weak D call TRBD2 (6 bases). The sequenced sample consisted of blood. This TCR came from a man between 60 and 75 years old in good health. The CDR3 DNA reads as TGTGCCAGCAGCTTGGCCCTGCGGGGAGCAGCCAAAAACATTCAGTACTTC. Its translation is CASSLALRGAAKNIQYF.